The 27 T cell receptor beta chains in this list originate from one sample, sequenced in a study of T-cell reconstitution after alpha-beta-depleted transplantation in children. Researchers prepared the TCRbeta library using unique molecular identifiers, the study reports. TCRdb recomputed calls from the PCR reads with MiXCR, one row per CDR3 protein. The sample has hundreds of thousands of distinct CDR3 sequences; about 24% are singletons. The material was PBMCs, mostly from graft donor cells, obtained 360 days after TCRalphabeta/CD19-depleted stem cell transplant. The source of these receptors is a female patient aged 2-9 years who had a stem cell transplant for congenital amegakaryocytic thrombocytopenia, so the T cells may come from the graft donor.

This clonotype was recorded many times. This chain joins TRBV6-5 and TRBJ2-1; 7 nucleotides align to TRBD2. Germline CDR1 MNHEY, CDR2 SVGAGI. With 2 bases clipped from V and 2 bases from J, the junction kept 3 bases outside the gene matches. The CDR3 spans 15 residues. CDR3 DNA sequence: TGTGCCAGCAGTTACCGACTAGCTGCCTACAATGAGCAGTTCTTC. Its protein product is CASSYRLAAYNEQFF.

This clonotype was detected many times. This chain connects TRBV12-3 or TRBV12-4 to TRBJ2-1; the D is unclear. V shed 6 bases and J shed 9 bases, with 9 bases lying between them. The length of the CDR3 is 11 residues. The CDR3 DNA follows: TGTGCCAGCAGCCTTAAGATTGAGCAGTTCTTC. Its protein product is CASSLKIEQFF.

This clonotype appeared a few times. CDR3 in DNA: TGTGCCAGCAGTTATACCCGACTAGCGGGAGGAGGGGAGGTCGGGGAGCTGTTTTTT. Translating gives CASSYTRLAGGGEVGELFF. The chain uses TRBV6-5 and TRBJ2-2, with 13 bases aligning to TRBD2. The CDR3 is 19 amino acids. After removal of 3 bases from V and 7 bases from J, the junction contained 14 bases not matched to a gene. Germline V gives CDR1 MNHEY, CDR2 SVGAGI.

This clonotype was detected only a few times. This chain joins TRBV12-3 or TRBV12-4 and TRBJ2-1; D not certain. Trimming stripped 8 bases from V and 7 bases from J, with 12 bases between. CDR3 length: 12 residues. This CDR3 is CASSFARNEQFF. The DNA of the CDR3 is TGTGCCAGCTCCTTTGCCCGAAATGAGCAGTTCTTC.

This clonotype was seen more than once but under ten times. V and J are TRBV7-2 and TRBJ2-2; 9 positions agree with TRBD1. The V segment lost 3 bases and the J segment 6 bases; nucleotides outside the gene matches: 8. Per germline, CDR1 SGHTA and CDR2 FQGNSA. This CDR3 region has 16 residues. CDR3 in amino acids: CASSFPGTGPPGELFF. As DNA, the CDR3 is TGTGCCAGCAGCTTCCCCGGGACAGGGCCCCCCGGGGAGCTGTTTTTT.

The chain couples TRBV7-9 to TRBJ2-1; 13 positions match TRBD2. V lost 1 base, J lost 4 bases, and 4 bases stayed unmatched. Germline V gene sequence: CDR1 SEHNR, CDR2 FQNEAQ (reference sequence). CDR3 size: 17 residues. The CDR3 here is CASSLGWTSGSYNEQFF. The DNA of the CDR3 is TGTGCCAGCAGCTTAGGATGGACTAGCGGGAGTTACAATGAGCAGTTCTTC.

This clonotype was detected a few times. The gene calls are TRBV6-5 and TRBJ2-7; D unclear. CDR3 length: 15 residues. The V gene's germline CDR1 is MNHEY and CDR2 SVGAGI. Trimming removed 6 bases from V and 4 bases from J, with 19 bases in between. The DNA for the CDR3 is TGTGCCAGCAGGTCCGCGAGAGACGGTCGATACGAGCAGTACTTC. Its protein product is CASRSARDGRYEQYF.

This clonotype was detected only a few times. This rearrangement joins TRBV28 to TRBJ2-3; 11 bases map to TRBD2. The V gene's germline CDR1 is MDHEN and CDR2 SYDVKM. The CDR3 spans 17 residues. Trimming took 3 bases from V and 5 from J; bases not matched to a gene: 10. CDR3 in amino acids: CASSFPPSGGPGDTQYF. CDR3 in DNA: TGTGCCAGCAGTTTTCCCCCTAGCGGGGGGCCTGGAGATACGCAGTATTTT.

This clonotype was seen many times. This chain links TRBV5-5 with TRBJ1-1; D is ambiguous. The CDR3 has 14 amino acids. V shed 2 bases and J shed 1 base, with 9 bases lying between them. Germline V gene sequence: CDR1 SGHKS, CDR2 YYEKEE (reference sequence). The CDR3 sequence is CASSLQIRNTEAFF. The CDR3 DNA reads as TGTGCCAGCAGCTTACAGATACGGAACACTGAAGCTTTCTTT.

This clonotype occurred a few times. J is TRBJ2-7 and V is TRBV3-1, with no clear D. V lost 3 bases and J 3 bases, leaving 9 bases between the germline ends. The CDR3 has 13 amino acids. From germline, CDR1 is LGHDT and CDR2 YNNKEL (reference sequence). CDR3 coding DNA: TGTGCCAGCAGCCACCCGGACGGCTACGAGCAGTACTTC. Encoded protein: CASSHPDGYEQYF.

This clonotype was observed a few times. The rearrangement uses TRBV7-2 and TRBJ2-5, with a possible D match to TRBD2 (5 bases). V was clipped by 1 base and J by 5 bases, with 14 bases between them. CDR3 length: 15 amino acids. Germline CDR1 reads SGHTA; CDR2 reads FQGNSA. In DNA, the CDR3 is TGTGCCAGCAGCTTAGTGGTGGAGGCCGGGGAGACCCAGTACTTC. Protein: CASSLVVEAGETQYF.

The J gene is TRBJ2-7, the V gene TRBV20-1, with no clear D. Deletions cut 3 bases from V and 8 bases from J, with 17 bases between. Germline V gene lookup returns CDR1 DFQATT and CDR2 SNEGSKA (reference sequence). CDR3 size: 13 residues. CDR3 sequence (DNA): TGCAGTGCTAGGGGCGCCCTTTGGATTCAGCAGTACTTC. Protein sequence: CSARGALWIQQYF.

This clonotype has a single count. The V gene is TRBV20-1, the J gene TRBJ2-2; D ambiguous. The V gene's germline CDR1 is DFQATT and CDR2 SNEGSKA (reference sequence). The CDR3 loop spans 14 amino acids. Between the trimmed V and J ends, which lost 2 bases and 0 bases, there was a span of 7 bases. CDR3 sequence reads: CSARRQPNTGELFF. The DNA of the CDR3 is TGCAGTGCTAGAAGGCAGCCGAACACCGGGGAGCTGTTTTTT.

Comments on this clonotype: A single base separates this from a much larger clone, so it may be a read error. The chain uses TRBV5-1 and TRBJ2-3, with 12 bases identical to TRBD2. The trim removed 3 bases at V and 3 bases at J, leaving 8 bases unmatched. CDR3 length equals 17 residues. CDR1 and CDR2 (germline): SGHRS, YFSETQ. In DNA form, the CDR3 reads TGCGCCAGCAGCTCGAGACAGACTAGCGGGAGTACAGATACGCAGTATTTT. Translating it yields CASSSRQTSGSTDTQYF. The full variable domain, completed using reference TRBV5-1 and TRBJ2-3, is KAGVTQTPRYLIKTRGQQVTLSCSPISGHRSVSWYQQTPGQGLQFLFEYFSETQRNKGNFPGRFSGRQFSNSRSEMNVSTLELGDSALYLCASSSRQTSGSTDTQYFGPGTRLTVL.

This clonotype was recorded at least ten times. The genes are TRBV12-3 or TRBV12-4 and TRBJ2-1; a weak D match, TRBD1 (6 bases). This CDR3 contains 15 residues. The V end was cut by 5 bases, the J end by 4 bases, with 15 bases between. CDR3 coding DNA: TGTGCCAGCAGTATCAGAACAGGGAGTTACAATGAGCAGTTCTTC. Protein sequence: CASSIRTGSYNEQFF.

Ten or more counts support this clonotype. The chain carries TRBV12-3 or TRBV12-4 and TRBJ1-1; D is unresolved. This CDR3 spans 15 amino acids. The V end was cut by 3 bases, the J end by 2 bases, with 13 bases between. CDR3 nucleotide sequence: TGTGCCAGCAGTTTTCTGACGGGCCTAAACACTGAAGCTTTCTTT. This translates into CASSFLTGLNTEAFF.

V and J are TRBV20-1 and TRBJ2-3; TRBD2 matches at 7 bases. The V segment lost 6 bases and the J segment 1 base; nucleotides outside the gene matches: 7. CDR3 length: 14 amino acids. Germline V lookup: CDR1 DFQATT, CDR2 SNEGSKA (reference sequence). Here the CDR3 DNA reads TGCAGTGCCCTGACTAGCATGGGCACAGATACGCAGTATTTT. It yields the protein CSALTSMGTDTQYF.

The sample holds a few counts of this clonotype. The rearrangement links TRBV6-1 to TRBJ1-5; the D gene is possibly TRBD1 (5 bases). Germline CDR1 and CDR2: MNHNS and SASEGT. This CDR3 comprises 14 residues. V shed 6 bases and J shed 5 bases, with 14 bases lying between them. The CDR3 region has the DNA TGTGCCAGCAGCGCTCCCGGCAGGGATCAGCCCCAGCATTTT. Amino acid sequence: CASSAPGRDQPQHF.

This clonotype was observed many times. The CDR3 bases are TGCAGTGTGGGAGGATCTGGGGCCAACGTCCTGACTTTC. It translates to CSVGGSGANVLTF. The chain carries TRBV20-1 and TRBJ2-6, with D perhaps TRBD2 (6 bases). There are 13 residues in the CDR3. Trimming cost V 7 bases and J 1 base, with 8 bases left between them. Germline loops: CDR1 DFQATT, CDR2 SNEGSKA (reference sequence).

V gene TRBV10-3 combines with J gene TRBJ2-2; the match to TRBD2 covers 10 bases. Germline CDR1 reads ENHRY; CDR2 reads SYGVKD. This CDR3 is 16 amino acids long. V lost 6 bases and J lost 1; bases outside the gene matches: 5. The CDR3 DNA follows: TGTGCCATCAGACCCTGGACTAGCGGGAACACCGGGGAGCTGTTTTTT. Translation gives CAIRPWTSGNTGELFF.

The V gene is TRBV6-1, the J gene TRBJ2-7; D is possibly TRBD1 or TRBD2 (5 bases each). The V gene's germline CDR1 is MNHNS and CDR2 SASEGT. CDR3 length equals 15 residues. V was cut by 8 bases and J by 0 bases, with 17 bases left in between. The DNA of the CDR3 is TGTGCCAGCTCCCGAGGGGCATACGTCTCCTACGAGCAGTACTTC. Amino acids: CASSRGAYVSYEQYF.

This clonotype was detected only a few times. The chain carries TRBV2 and TRBJ1-1, with a possible D match to TRBD1 (6 bases). From germline, CDR1 is SNHLY and CDR2 FYNNEI. V gave up 6 bases and J gave up 5 bases, with 13 bases separating them. CDR3 length: 13 amino acids. The CDR3 region has the DNA TGTGCCAGCAGGGGAACAGGGTTAACTGAAGCTTTCTTT. Translating gives CASRGTGLTEAFF.

As regards this clonotype: At one end the junction does not follow the germline gene, possibly because of a read error. The chain uses TRBV29-1 and TRBJ1-1; 8 bases are a match to TRBD1. Germline CDR1 is SQVTM and CDR2 is ANQGSEA. There are 13 residues in the CDR3. CDR3 loop: CSVGGRGLTEVFF. The CDR3 bases are TGCAGCGTTGGGGGCAGGGGGCTAACTGAAGTTTTCTTT.

This chain links TRBV3-1 with TRBJ2-2; D is unclear. This CDR3 contains 13 residues. Germline V lookup: CDR1 LGHDT, CDR2 YNNKEL (reference sequence). Between the trimmed V and J ends, which lost 1 base and 6 bases, there was a span of 6 bases. Here the CDR3 reads CASSQVVSGELFF. The DNA for the CDR3 is TGTGCCAGCAGCCAAGTGGTTTCCGGGGAGCTGTTTTTT.

This clonotype was counted between two and nine times. This chain joins TRBV29-1 and TRBJ2-7; D is possibly TRBD1 (5 bases). The V end was cut by 6 bases, the J end by 0 bases, with 15 bases between. Germline-derived CDR1 and CDR2 are SQVTM and ANQGSEA. CDR3 length equals 14 residues. CDR3 DNA: TGCAGCGTCATAAAGGACACAAGCTCCTACGAGCAGTACTTC. Translation gives CSVIKDTSSYEQYF.

The V and J genes are TRBV5-1 and TRBJ1-1, with TRBD1 matching 7 bases. This CDR3 is built from 14 residues. CDR1 and CDR2 from the germline V gene are SGHRS and YFSETQ. The V gene end was trimmed by 4 bases and the J gene end by 3 bases; junction bases not matched to a gene: 6. DNA of the CDR3: TGCGCCAGCAGCCCGGGGGACAGTTACACTGAAGCTTTCTTT. This sequence encodes CASSPGDSYTEAFF.

V and J are TRBV20-1 and TRBJ2-3, with D perhaps matching TRBD1 (6 bases). Germline lookup yields CDR1 DFQATT and CDR2 SNEGSKA (reference sequence). V lost 3 bases and J lost 0, with 10 bases in between. The CDR3 extends over 14 amino acids. The CDR3 protein is CSARTGVSTDTQYF. CDR3 in DNA: TGCAGTGCTAGGACAGGCGTTAGCACAGATACGCAGTATTTT.